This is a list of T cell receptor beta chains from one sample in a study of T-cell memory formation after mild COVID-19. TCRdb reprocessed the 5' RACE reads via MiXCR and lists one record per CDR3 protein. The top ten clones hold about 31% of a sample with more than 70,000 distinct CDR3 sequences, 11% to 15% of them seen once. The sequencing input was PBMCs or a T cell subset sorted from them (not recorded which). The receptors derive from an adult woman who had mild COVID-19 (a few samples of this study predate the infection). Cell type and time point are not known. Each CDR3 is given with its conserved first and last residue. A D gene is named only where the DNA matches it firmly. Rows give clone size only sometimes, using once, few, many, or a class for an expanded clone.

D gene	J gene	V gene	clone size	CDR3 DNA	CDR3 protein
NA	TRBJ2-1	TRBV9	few	TGTGCCAGCAGCGTATACGGAGACAATGAGCAGTTCTTC	CASSVYGDNEQFF
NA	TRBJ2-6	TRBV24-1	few	TGTGCCACCAGCCCAACAGGTTCCTCCGCCTCTGGGGCCAACGTCCTGACTTTC	CATSPTGSSASGANVLTF
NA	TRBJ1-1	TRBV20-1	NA	TGCAGTGCTAGAAACAGAGAGGGCAGCGCTGAAGCTTTCTTT	CSARNREGSAEAFF
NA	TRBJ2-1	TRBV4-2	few	TGTGCCAGCAGCCAAGGGATCGGGGAGTACAATGAGCAGTTCTTC	CASSQGIGEYNEQFF
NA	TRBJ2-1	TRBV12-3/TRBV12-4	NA	TGTGCCAGCAGTCCCGGACCGGCCGATGAGCAGTTCTTC	CASSPGPADEQFF
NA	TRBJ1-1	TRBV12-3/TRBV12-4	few	TGTGCCCTTGCGCCACCGAACACTGAAGCTTTCTTT	CALAPPNTEAFF
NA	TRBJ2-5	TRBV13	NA	TGTGCCAGCAGCTTACTGACAGCACAAGAGACCCAGTACTTC	CASSLLTAQETQYF
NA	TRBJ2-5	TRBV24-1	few	TGTGCCACCAGTGACCCGATGTCGGGAGTCGGAGAGACCCAGTACTTC	CATSDPMSGVGETQYF
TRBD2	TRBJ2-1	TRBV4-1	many	TGCGCCAGCAGCAGAGATGGACTAGCGGACTACAATGAGCAGTTCTTC	CASSRDGLADYNEQFF
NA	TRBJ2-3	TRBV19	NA	TGTGCCAGTAGTAACAGGGTTACAGATACGCAGTATTTT	CASSNRVTDTQYF
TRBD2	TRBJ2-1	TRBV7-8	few	TGTGCCAGCAGCTTAGGAAAGCGGGGTTACAATGAGCAGTTCTTC	CASSLGKRGYNEQFF
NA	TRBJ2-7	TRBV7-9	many	TGTGCCAGCAGCTTAGACATGAGCGGCGAGCAGTACTTC	CASSLDMSGEQYF
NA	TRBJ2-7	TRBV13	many	TGTGCCAGCAGCCTAACCGGGACACCGGGGTACTTC	CASSLTGTPGYF
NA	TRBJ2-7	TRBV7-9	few	TGTGCCAGCAGCTCCCCCGGGACTCCCACCTACGAGCAGTACTTC	CASSSPGTPTYEQYF
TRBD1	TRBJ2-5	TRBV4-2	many	TGTGCCAGCAGCCAGCACGGCACAGGGGCTGCGGAAGAGACCCAGTACTTC	CASSQHGTGAAEETQYF
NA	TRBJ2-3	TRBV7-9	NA	TGTGCCTCGACAGGTACTAGCACAGATACGCAGTATTTT	CASTGTSTDTQYF
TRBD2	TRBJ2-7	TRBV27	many	TGTGCCAGCAGTCCCACCGGGGGGTCCTGGGAGCAGTACTTC	CASSPTGGSWEQYF
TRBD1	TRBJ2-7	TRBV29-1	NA	TGCAGTGGCCTGGGGACAGGGGGCGTCGAGCAGTACTTC	CSGLGTGGVEQYF
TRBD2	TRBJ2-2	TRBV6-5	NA	TGTGCCAGCCGGGTCACCGAGCGGGGGACCGGGGAGCTGTTTTTT	CASRVTERGTGELFF
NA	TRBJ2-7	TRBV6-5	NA	TGTGCCAGCAGTCCCGGGTATTTCAGCTCCTACGAGCAGTACTTC	CASSPGYFSSYEQYF
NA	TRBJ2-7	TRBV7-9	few	TGTGCCAGCAGCTCCCCTGGGGGAGACGAGCAGTACTTC	CASSSPGGDEQYF
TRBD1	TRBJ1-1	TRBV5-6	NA	TGTGCCAGCAGTATTGGGACAGGAAACACTGAAGCTTTCTTT	CASSIGTGNTEAFF
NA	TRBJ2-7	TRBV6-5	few	TGTGCCGTATCAGGAAACGGGGCCGAGCAGTACTTC	CAVSGNGAEQYF
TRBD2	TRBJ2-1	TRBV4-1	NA	TGCGCCAGCAGCCAAACAGGACTAGCGGGAGTGGATGAGCAGTTCTTC	CASSQTGLAGVDEQFF
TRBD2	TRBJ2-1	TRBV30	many	TGTGCCTGGAGCATAGCGGGGAGGGGCTACAATGAGCAGTTCTTC	CAWSIAGRGYNEQFF
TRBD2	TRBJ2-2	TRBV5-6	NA	TGTGCCAGCAGCTTGCGACTAGCGGGGAACACCGGGGAGCTGTTTTTT	CASSLRLAGNTGELFF
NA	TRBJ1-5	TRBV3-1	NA	TGTGCCAGCAGCCAAGATCAGGCTAGCAATCACCCCCAGCATTTT	CASSQDQASNHPQHF
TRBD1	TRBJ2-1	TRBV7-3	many	TGTGCCAGCAGCTTCGAGCGGACAGGGTACAATGAGCAGTTCTTC	CASSFERTGYNEQFF
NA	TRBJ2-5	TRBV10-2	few	TGCGCCAGCAGGGGGGAGACCCAGTACTTC	CASRGETQYF
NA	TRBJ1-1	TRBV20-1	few	TGCAGTGCTAAAGGGTTTCGCCTGAGGGACACTGAAGCTTTCTTT	CSAKGFRLRDTEAFF
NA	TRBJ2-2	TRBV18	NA	TGTGCCAGCTCACCAATGGAGGGGGCCAACACCGGGGAGCTGTTTTTT	CASSPMEGANTGELFF
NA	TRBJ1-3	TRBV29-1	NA	TGCAGCGTTGCTCAAATCGGAAACACCATATATTTT	CSVAQIGNTIYF
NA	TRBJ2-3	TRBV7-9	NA	TGTGCCAGCAGCCCCTGGGAGGATACGCAGTATTTT	CASSPWEDTQYF
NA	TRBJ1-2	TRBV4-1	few	TGCGCCAGCAGCCAGGGGGCAAGGGGCTACACCTTC	CASSQGARGYTF
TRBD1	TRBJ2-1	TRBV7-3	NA	TGTGCCAGCAGCCAAAGACAGGGCTATGAGCAGTTCTTC	CASSQRQGYEQFF
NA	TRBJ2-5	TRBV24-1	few	TGTGCCACCAGTGATCCCATGATCGGGGAGACCCAGTACTTC	CATSDPMIGETQYF
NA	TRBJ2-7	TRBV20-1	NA	TGCAGTGCCACCCAGGGAGGCTCCTACGAGCAGTACTTC	CSATQGGSYEQYF
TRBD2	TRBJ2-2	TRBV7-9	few	TGTGCCAGCACTCCGTCGGGACTACAGAACACCGGGGAGCTGTTTTTT	CASTPSGLQNTGELFF
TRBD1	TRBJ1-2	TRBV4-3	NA	TGCGCCAGCAGACAAGGTCAGGGGGCGCAGGGCTATGGCTACACCTTC	CASRQGQGAQGYGYTF
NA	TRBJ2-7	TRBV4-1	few	TGCGCCAGCAGCCAAGTTCTGGGGAAGACCTACGAGCAGTACTTC	CASSQVLGKTYEQYF
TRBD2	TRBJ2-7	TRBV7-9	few	TGTGCCAGCAGCTTAGCGCGGGAGGTCGAGCAGTACTTC	CASSLAREVEQYF
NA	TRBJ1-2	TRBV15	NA	TGTGCCACCAGCAGAGGATCAGGGAACTATGGCTACACCTTC	CATSRGSGNYGYTF
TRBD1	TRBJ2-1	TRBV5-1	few	TGCGCCAGCAGCTTGGCCTCGGGACAGTGGTTCTTC	CASSLASGQWFF